The 9 T cell receptor beta chains reported below all come from one sample, sequenced in a study of OX40 agonist ivuxolimab in advanced cancers. Sequenced by immunoSEQ multiplex PCR; TCRdb stores in-frame clones only, minus some. The sample includes 80,000 or so clones, around 87% of them seen just once. The input for sequencing was CD4+ or CD8+ T cells sorted from blood, taken in a trial of the OX40 agonist ivuxolimab. The source is an adult with an advanced solid tumor such as melanoma, head and neck, liver or kidney cancer.

CDR3: CASRFDGHRGHEQYF. CDR3 DNA: TGTGCAAGTCGCTTTGACGGTCACAGGGGACACGAGCAGTACTTC. V is TRBV12-2 and J is TRBJ2-7; the listed D gene, TRBD1, was not tested against the DNA. TRBV12-2 corresponds to a pseudogene. The CDR3 runs 15 residues.

This rearrangement joins TRBV7-9 to TRBJ2-2; 9 nucleotides align to TRBD1. The V gene end was trimmed by 5 bases and the J gene end by 4 bases; junction bases not matched to a gene: 11. CDR1 is SEHNR and CDR2 is FQNEAQ in the germline V gene (reference sequence). The CDR3 sequence is 17 residues long. CDR3 bases: TGTGCCAGCAGCCAACGGGACAGGGCTTCGAGCACCGGGGAGCTGTTTTTT. Amino acid sequence: CASSQRDRASSTGELFF.

The V and J genes are TRBV2 and TRBJ1-5; 8 bases align to TRBD1. J gave up 4 bases and V 6 bases, and 17 bases lay outside the gene matches. The germline V gene has CDR1 SNHLY and CDR2 FYNNEI. The CDR3 has 18 amino acids. Written as DNA, the CDR3 is TGTGCCAGCAGCCCATATGGGGCGGACAGGGCAAGGAATCAGCCCCAGCATTTT. Residues: CASSPYGADRARNQPQHF.

The chain recombines TRBV4-2 with TRBJ2-2; 8 bases agree with TRBD1. Germline loops: CDR1 LGHNA, CDR2 YNFKEQ. After removal of 1 base from V and 7 bases from J, the junction contained 11 bases not matched to a gene. This CDR3 has 17 residues. The chain's CDR3 is CASSQVLGAGGGGELFF. The DNA of the CDR3 is TGTGCCAGCAGCCAAGTTTTAGGGGCAGGGGGCGGCGGGGAGCTGTTTTTT.

This clone was seen more than once but under ten times. This chain uses TRBV11-3 with TRBJ2-1, with D possibly called TRBD1 or TRBD2 (6 bases each). The CDR3 consists of 13 residues. Deletions cut 6 bases from V and 6 bases from J, with 12 bases between. Germline assignment: CDR1 SGHNT and CDR2 YENEEA. In nucleotides, the CDR3 is TGTGCCAGCAGGACGGGGGCGTCCAATGAGCAGTTCTTC. Protein sequence: CASRTGASNEQFF.

A few counts support this clone. This chain uses TRBV15 with TRBJ2-6; tentatively, D is TRBD1 or TRBD2 (6 bases each). The CDR3 loop spans 18 amino acids. Looked up from germline, CDR1 is LNHNV and CDR2 is YYDKDF (reference sequence). V dropped 5 bases and J dropped 4 bases, with 21 bases sitting between them. The CDR3 sequence is CATSADGGPGSGANVLTF. The CDR3 bases are TGTGCCACCAGCGCTGATGGGGGGCCCGGGTCAGGGGCCAACGTCCTGACTTTC.

V gene TRBV10-3 combines with J gene TRBJ1-4; D remains ambiguous. V lost 7 bases, J lost 0 bases, and 6 bases lay in between. Germline V gene lookup returns CDR1 ENHRY and CDR2 SYGVKD. The CDR3 is 13 residues long. The DNA for the CDR3 is TGTGCCATCAAACCTGCAACTAATGAAAAACTGTTTTTT. Residues: CAIKPATNEKLFF.

V gene TRBV19 combines with J gene TRBJ1-1; a possible D gene is TRBD1 (5 bases). The germline CDR1 and CDR2 sequences are LNHDA and SQIVND (reference sequence). V shed 6 bases and J shed 4 bases, with 12 bases lying between them. The CDR3 sequence is 13 residues long. The DNA of the CDR3 is TGTGCCAGTAGCCGACCTAGGGGCACTGAAGCTTTCTTT. This codes for CASSRPRGTEAFF. Together with reference TRBV19 and TRBJ1-1, the CDR3 gives the full variable domain: DGGITQSPKYLFRKEGQNVTLSCEQNLNHDAMYWYRQDPGQGLRLIYYSQIVNDFQKGDIAEGYSVSREKKESFPLTVTSAQKNPTAFYLCASSRPRGTEAFFGQGTRLTVV.

This clone appeared once. The chain recombines TRBV5-4 with TRBJ1-2; 7 nucleotides line up with TRBD1. V was pared by 6 bases and J by 4 bases, with 12 bases of the junction left unmatched. This CDR3 contains 15 residues. Per the germline V gene, CDR1 is SGHNT and CDR2 is YYREEE (reference sequence). The CDR3, as DNA: TGTGCCAGCACCCTCCTGACAGGGCGAGTCTATGGCTACACCTTC. Its translation is CASTLLTGRVYGYTF.